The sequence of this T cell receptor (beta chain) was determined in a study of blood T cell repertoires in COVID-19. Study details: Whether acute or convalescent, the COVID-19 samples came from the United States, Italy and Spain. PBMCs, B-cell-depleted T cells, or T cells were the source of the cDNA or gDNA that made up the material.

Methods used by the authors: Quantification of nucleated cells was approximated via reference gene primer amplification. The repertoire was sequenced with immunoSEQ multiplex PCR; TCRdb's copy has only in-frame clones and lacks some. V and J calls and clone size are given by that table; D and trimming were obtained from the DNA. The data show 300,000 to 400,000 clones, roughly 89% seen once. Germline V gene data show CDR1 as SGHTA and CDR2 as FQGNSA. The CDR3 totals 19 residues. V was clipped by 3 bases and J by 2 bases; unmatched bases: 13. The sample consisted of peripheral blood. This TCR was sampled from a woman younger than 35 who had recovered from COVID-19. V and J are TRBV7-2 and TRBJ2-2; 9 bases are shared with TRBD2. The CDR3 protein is CASSLLAGGPLENTGELFF. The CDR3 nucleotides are TGTGCCAGCAGCTTGTTGGCGGGAGGGCCGTTAGAAAACACCGGGGAGCTGTTTTTT.